This T cell receptor (beta chain) is drawn from a study of control samples from healthy donors and cancer patients. The data were produced by immunoSEQ multiplex PCR, yet TCRdb's version contains in-frame clones alone and is incomplete. Here the sample spans approximately 160,000 clones, roughly 92% being singletons. V shed 5 bases, J shed 5 bases, and the junction held 5 bases outside the gene matches. Germline CDR1 and CDR2: MNHEY and SMNVEV (reference sequence). This CDR3 is 14 amino acids long. This TCR came from a young woman in good health. The specimen was blood. V and J are TRBV27 and TRBJ2-2, with 7 bases that match TRBD1. CDR3 in DNA: TGTGCCAGCAGTCCGGGACAGCTGACCGGGGAGCTGTTTTTT. This sequence encodes CASSPGQLTGELFF.